This T cell receptor (beta chain) originates from a study of shared clonotypes between healthy human individuals (dated by TCRdb to the early 2020s). Context from the whole study: A couple of women and a few men aged 18 to 49 years were included in the cohort. For each donor, CD4 naive and CD4 memory were each given three plates, CD8 naive was given two plates, and CD8 memory was given one plate. To estimate repertoire size and how much clonotypes are shared between individuals, the study performed deep sequencing of blood TCR repertoires from roughly five healthy adults. To increase sequencing depth and limit assay-specific biases, TCR repertoire library preparation and sequencing were carried out by different laboratories using diverse techniques. Per donor, leukapheresis produced somewhere between about 0.9 and 10 billion PBMCs.

From a lookup of the germline V gene, CDR1 and CDR2 are SGHAT and FQNNGV. The CDR3 runs 18 amino acids, cysteine and phenylalanine included. Just the 54-base CDR3 DNA is kept, in frame starting at base 1. V is trimmed back by 1 base and J by 2 bases, and the junction contains 9 bases that no gene match accounts for. Using the deep immunoSEQ assay, multiplex PCR amplified TCR CDR3 regions from genomic DNA. Genomic DNA extracted from each cell subset was distributed evenly over all wells of several immunoSEQ 96-well plates, and each plate served as one replicate. Each replicate PCR for sorted subsets received 150 to 250 ng genomic DNA, equal to about 30,000 T cell genomes. Purified libraries were quantified with a Qubit 3.0 fluorometer, sized on a Bioanalyzer 2100, and re-quantified with the KAPA Library Quantification kit. Every immunoSEQ 96-well plate was sequenced on a dedicated single-read 150-cycle Illumina NextSeq 550 flow cell. Per the source publication's procedure: Because the immunoSEQ output held only junctional sequences and lacked quality scores, the filtering could not match the filtering applied to full-length reads. Sequences were annotated with PyIR, a Python wrapper for IgBLAST v1.9, using IMGT germline references to assign V/J genes and CDR3. Reads with weak V/J assignments (E-value above 1e-6), missing CDR3, stop codons, out-of-frame junctions, or ambiguous translated residues were removed. V3J clonotypes were defined as sequences sharing the same inferred V gene, J gene, and CDR3 amino acid sequence. To compute the percentage overlap between repertoires, the number of shared unique clonotypes was divided by the size of the smaller repertoire. RTK rarefaction, the Chao1 estimator, and Recon v2.1 estimates of unobserved clonotypes were used to assess repertoire richness. OLGA was used to compute generation probabilities for all TCRbeta clonotypes that the gDNA method yielded from a few donors. TCRdb stores this immuneACCESS table with in-frame sequences only. Part of the clones is absent; in the studies checked, under half of the shortfall reflects unresolved V genes, and no reason is known for the rest. The V and J calls and clone size are taken from that table; D and trimming were inferred from the DNA. In all, the sample holds about 1.5 million clones, and 95% to 99% of those were seen once. Roughly 0.42% of the sample is held by the ten biggest clonotypes.

Overall study outcomes, separate from this receptor: Higher generation probabilities were observed for clonotypes shared by all four sorted-subset donors than for non-shared clonotypes. Even with the large sequencing depth, rarefaction of the sorted-subset datasets indicated that sequencing was incomplete. Based on pairwise subsampling, the degree of clonotype sharing among donors was expected to be affected by sequencing depth. Estimated clonotype richness was generally larger for naive than for memory subsets. Because the study included a small number of donors, the genetic and exposure-history diversity represented was limited. Sampling was limited to blood, and TCR repertoires in tissue likely differ from TCR repertoires in blood. Across a few donors, about 5% of naive CD4, roughly 3.5% of naive CD8, 2.3% of memory CD4, and under 0.45% of memory CD8 clonotypes were shared.

Remarks on this clone: Its antigen is still unknown. Base-call qualities are not available, and no considerably larger clone is one nucleotide away.

The donors were healthy, HIV-negative adults who had no recently reported acute infections or vaccinations. Every donor was a Caucasian adult residing in Nashville, Tennessee, USA. CD4+ T cells were enriched by magnetic negative selection, after which naive cells were positively selected on CD45RA and the negative fraction was taken as the memory subset. Blood was collected by leukapheresis, and PBMCs were isolated by Ficoll-Histopaque density gradient centrifugation and then cryopreserved in liquid nitrogen vapor phase. Analytical flow cytometry was used to check the purity and quantity of every magnetically sorted T cell population. Genomic DNA was isolated from every sorted fraction and measured by UV absorbance on a Nanodrop 2000c.

The sequenced sample consisted of naive CD4+ T cells sorted from blood. The cell subset or site label for this specimen denotes: CD45RA+ positively selected. The sequence links TRBV11-2 to TRBJ1-4, with 8 bases matching TRBD1. This clonotype was obtained from a man aged 25-45 years in good health. CDR3 reads: CASSLAPGQGRTNEKLFF. At the DNA level, the sequence is TGTGCCAGCAGCTTAGCCCCTGGACAGGGAAGGACTAATGAAAAACTGTTTTTT. Here the CDR3 is joined to the reference TRBV11-2 and TRBJ1-4 genes, and the full variable domain is: EAGVAQSPRYKIIEKRQSVAFWCNPISGHATLYWYQQILGQGPKLLIQFQNNGVVDDSQLPKDRFSAERLKGVDSTLKIQPAKLEDSAVYLCASSLAPGQGRTNEKLFFGSGTQLSVL.